This entry lists 30 T cell receptor beta chains sequenced from one sample in a study of T cell repertoires in cytomegalovirus infection. Antigen specificity for these receptors is unknown. TCRdb ran MiXCR on the reads and lists one entry per CDR3 protein. The table shows 86,000 or so distinct CDR3 sequences, with more than 20% occurring only once. Sequences were derived from CD8+ T cells from cultured PBMCs, sampled from culture after CMV antigen stimulation. Source of these receptors: a human donor in good health (CMV status not recorded). Some clones in this sample may be carry-over from other donors' samples.

V is TRBV11-2 and J is TRBJ2-7; maybe TRBD2 (5 bases). Per germline, CDR1 SGHAT and CDR2 FQNNGV. V gave up 3 bases and J gave up 7 bases, with 19 bases separating them. The CDR3 has 15 residues. For the CDR3, the DNA is TGTGCCAGCAGCTTTTCCGGACTGGGTGGAAGTGAGCAGTACTTC. It yields the protein CASSFSGLGGSEQYF.

Ten or more counts support this clonotype. The chain carries TRBV11-3 and TRBJ2-3; 10 nucleotides agree with TRBD2. There are 17 residues in the CDR3. Germline V gene lookup returns CDR1 SGHNT and CDR2 YENEEA. Losses at the gene ends were 1 base for V and 2 bases for J; bases not matched to a gene: 6. CDR3 sequence reads: CASSLGVAGGPTDTQYF. In nucleotides, the CDR3 is TGTGCCAGCAGCTTAGGAGTAGCGGGGGGACCCACAGATACGCAGTATTTT.

The chain joins TRBV4-3 to TRBJ2-2, with TRBD2 identical over 10 bases. CDR1 LGHNA and CDR2 YSLEER come from the germline V gene. V lost 0 bases, J lost 5 bases, and 3 bases stayed unmatched. The CDR3 covers 16 residues. CDR3 nucleotides: TGCGCCAGCAGCCAAGAGGTAGCGGGGGGAACCGGGGAGCTGTTTTTT. This translates into CASSQEVAGGTGELFF.

This chain uses TRBV28 with TRBJ1-5; D unclear. This CDR3 comprises 15 residues. Germline assignment: CDR1 MDHEN and CDR2 SYDVKM. V gave up 1 base and J gave up 1 base, with 8 bases separating them. The CDR3 sequence is CASSLLPKSNQPQHF. The DNA for the CDR3 is TGTGCCAGCAGTTTATTACCGAAAAGCAATCAGCCCCAGCATTTT.

Many counts were recorded for this clonotype. CDR3 protein: CASSFRGSYNEQFF. The CDR3 DNA is TGTGCCAGCAGTTTTCGTGGCTCCTACAATGAGCAGTTCTTC. The chain couples TRBV28 to TRBJ2-1; D is unresolved. Between the trimmed V and J ends, which lost 3 bases and 0 bases, there was a span of 6 bases. CDR1 and CDR2 (germline): MDHEN, SYDVKM. This CDR3 is 14 amino acids long.

The sample holds a few counts of this clonotype. The V and J genes are TRBV6-5 and TRBJ1-6, with TRBD1 matching over 9 bases. Trimming at V came to 5 bases and at J to 7 bases, leaving 6 bases not matched to a gene. The CDR3 runs to 15 residues. From germline, CDR1 is MNHEY and CDR2 SVGAGI. The CDR3, as DNA: TGTGCCAGCAGTGGGACAGGGAACCTAAATTCACCCCTCCACTTT. Protein product: CASSGTGNLNSPLHF.

The V gene is TRBV10-3, the J gene TRBJ2-1; no clear D gene. Germline CDR1 is ENHRY and CDR2 is SYGVKD. Trimming cost V 1 base and J 4 bases, with 8 bases left between them. This CDR3 has 14 residues. The CDR3 DNA reads TGTGCCATCAGTGAGTGGGTGTGGTACAATGAGCAGTTCTTC. Translating gives CAISEWVWYNEQFF.

The sample holds many counts of this clonotype. The chain links TRBV19 to TRBJ2-2; possible D gene TRBD2, 6 bases. This CDR3 region has 15 residues. V was shortened by 3 bases and J by 6 bases, with 14 bases between the two germline ends. The germline V gene encodes CDR1 LNHDA and CDR2 SQIVND (reference sequence). The DNA for the CDR3 is TGTGCCAGTAGTATCTCTCGGGGGAGCGCCGGGGAGCTGTTTTTT. Translated: CASSISRGSAGELFF.

There are many counts of this clonotype. CDR3 sequence reads: CASSSTPGISYQETQYF. CDR3 nucleotides: TGTGCCAGCAGCAGTACGCCGGGGATCTCGTACCAAGAGACCCAGTACTTC. The chain combines TRBV7-2 with TRBJ2-5; D is perhaps TRBD2 (5 bases). Germline V gene lookup returns CDR1 SGHTA and CDR2 FQGNSA. This CDR3 has 17 residues. Trimming pared 5 bases from V and 0 bases from J, leaving 19 bases between.

This clonotype was picked up many times. The genes are TRBV5-1 and TRBJ1-1, with D maybe TRBD1 (6 bases). Germline CDR1 reads SGHRS; CDR2 reads YFSETQ. V shed 0 bases and J shed 8 bases, with 14 bases lying between them. The CDR3 has 14 residues. The CDR3 reads CASSLDLQGLEAFF. The CDR3 DNA sequence: TGCGCCAGCAGCTTGGATCTACAGGGACTCGAAGCTTTCTTT.

This clonotype showed up many times. The chain employs TRBV7-2 and TRBJ1-2; D call uncertain. The CDR3 covers 12 residues. Germline V gene data show CDR1 as SGHTA and CDR2 as FQGNSA. The ends were cut back, 3 bases at V and 8 bases at J, with 10 bases in the middle. The CDR3 DNA is TGTGCCAGCAGCTTTGATGGAGCAGGCTACACCTTC. Translated, it gives CASSFDGAGYTF. The full variable domain, completed using reference TRBV7-2 and TRBJ1-2, is GAGVSQSPSNKVTEKGKDVELRCDPISGHTALYWYRQSLGQGLEFLIYFQGNSAPDKSGLPSDRFSAERTGGSVSTLTIQRTQQEDSAVYLCASSFDGAGYTFGSGTRLTVV.

The chain uses TRBV6-8 and TRBJ1-5; D not resolved. The CDR3 consists of 16 residues. V lost 6 bases, J lost 2 bases, and 17 bases lay in between. From germline, CDR1 is MNHGY and CDR2 SAAAGT. The CDR3 is CASSSLRAIGNQPQHF. CDR3 DNA: TGTGCCAGCAGCTCCTTGAGGGCAATCGGCAATCAGCCCCAGCATTTT.

There are many counts of this clonotype. The genes are TRBV7-9 and TRBJ2-1; D not certain. Germline values: CDR1 SEHNR, CDR2 FQNEAQ (reference sequence). The CDR3 consists of 13 residues. V was cut by 5 bases and J by 9 bases, with 14 bases left in between. For the CDR3, the DNA is TGTGCCAGCAGCCCCTCCACGTTTCGTGAGCAGTTCTTC. Translating gives CASSPSTFREQFF.

The sample holds many counts of this clonotype. The V and J genes are TRBV7-8 and TRBJ2-7; the D gene is possibly TRBD2 (5 bases). This CDR3 has 15 amino acids. The germline CDR1 and CDR2 sequences are SGHVS and FQNEAQ. Deletions cut 1 base from V and 2 bases from J, with 12 bases between. DNA for the CDR3: TGTGCCAGCAGCTTAGTTCCTGGAGGAACCTACGAGCAGTACTTC. Protein product: CASSLVPGGTYEQYF.

The chain uses TRBV7-9 and TRBJ2-1; 7 bases map to TRBD2. Germline CDR1 SEHNR, CDR2 FQNEAQ (reference sequence). The CDR3 is 15 amino acids. With V trimmed by 3 bases and J by 2 bases, 4 bases remained unmatched. The CDR3 spells CASSFGRPPYNEQFF. CDR3 sequence (DNA): TGTGCCAGCAGCTTCGGGAGGCCACCCTACAATGAGCAGTTCTTC. Filled out from reference TRBV7-9 and TRBJ2-1, the complete variable domain reads DTGVSQNPRHKITKRGQNVTFRCDPISEHNRLYWYRQTLGQGPEFLTYFQNEAQLEKSRLLSDRFSAERPKGSFSTLEIQRTEQGDSAMYLCASSFGRPPYNEQFFGPGTRLTVL.

Many counts were recorded for this clonotype. The V and J genes are TRBV11-2 and TRBJ2-2; D uncertain. The CDR3 extends over 15 amino acids. The V gene lost 5 bases and the J gene lost 5 bases, with 15 bases spanning the gap. Per germline, CDR1 SGHAT and CDR2 FQNNGV. The CDR3 region is CASSPVPTVTGELFF. CDR3 nucleotides: TGTGCCAGCAGCCCAGTCCCAACGGTTACCGGGGAGCTGTTTTTT.

This clonotype was detected only a few times. CDR3 protein: CASSPRGGVYNEQFF. Here the CDR3 DNA reads TGTGCCAGCAGCCCTAGGGGCGGGGTTTACAATGAGCAGTTCTTC. The rearrangement uses TRBV28 and TRBJ2-1, with a tentative D call TRBD2 (6 bases). V was clipped by 6 bases and J by 4 bases, with 16 bases between them. This CDR3 spans 15 amino acids. Germline loops: CDR1 MDHEN, CDR2 SYDVKM.

The genes are TRBV20-1 and TRBJ2-5; 7 bases are a match to TRBD2. Trimming took 3 bases from V and 0 from J; bases not matched to a gene: 10. The V gene's germline CDR1 is DFQATT and CDR2 SNEGSKA (reference sequence). This CDR3 region has 16 residues. CDR3 nucleotides: TGCAGTGCTAGTTCGTGGGCTAGCGGCTACCAAGAGACCCAGTACTTC. This translates into CSASSWASGYQETQYF.

This clonotype has ten or more counts. The rearrangement uses TRBV7-6 and TRBJ1-4; D perhaps matches TRBD1 (5 bases). CDR3 length equals 15 residues. CDR1 and CDR2 from the germline V gene are SGHVS and FNYEAQ. The V end was cut by 0 bases, the J end by 7 bases, with 12 bases between. The CDR3 sequence is CASSLAGAAGEKLFF. The CDR3, as DNA: TGTGCCAGCAGCTTAGCCGGGGCAGCGGGTGAAAAACTGTTTTTT.

V and J are TRBV27 and TRBJ2-7, with D tentatively TRBD1 (5 bases). Trimming pared 2 bases from V and 6 bases from J, leaving 14 bases between. This CDR3 is 14 amino acids long. Germline CDR1 is MNHEY and CDR2 is SMNVEV (reference sequence). CDR3 nucleotide sequence: TGTGCCAGCAGTTTAGTAGGGGTTAACCCCGAGCAGTACTTC. It codes for CASSLVGVNPEQYF.

This clonotype was seen a single time. J is TRBJ1-2 and V is TRBV9, with no clear D. This CDR3 has 16 amino acids. Germline V gives CDR1 SGDLS, CDR2 YYNGEE. With 0 bases removed from V and 4 bases from J, the gap between germline ends came to 16 bases. The DNA for the CDR3 is TGTGCCAGCAGCGTAGGTGGCGAGCCTTTCCCCTATGGCTACACCTTC. It translates to CASSVGGEPFPYGYTF.

This clonotype has a handful of counts. The rearrangement links TRBV24-1 to TRBJ2-7, with 8 bases identical to TRBD1. CDR3 length equals 14 residues. Germline CDR1 is KGHDR and CDR2 is SFDVKD. The trim removed 3 bases at V and 5 bases at J, leaving 5 bases unmatched. CDR3 sequence: CATSDTRDRNEQYF. In DNA form, the CDR3 reads TGTGCCACCAGTGATACCCGGGACAGGAACGAGCAGTACTTC.

This clonotype was observed a few times. The chain links TRBV11-2 to TRBJ2-1; D remains ambiguous. V was trimmed by 3 bases and J by 7 bases, leaving 7 bases between them. This CDR3 comprises 12 residues. CDR1 is SGHAT and CDR2 is FQNNGV in the germline V gene. CDR3 region: CASSFGPNEQFF. The CDR3 nucleotides are TGTGCCAGCAGCTTCGGGCCGAATGAGCAGTTCTTC.

V gene TRBV5-4 combines with J gene TRBJ2-1; 7 bases match TRBD1. Germline trimming cut 0 bases from V and 6 bases from J; bases unmatched to any gene: 6. CDR3 length: 15 residues. Germline CDR1 and CDR2: SGHNT and YYREEE (reference sequence). CDR3 DNA: TGTGCCAGCAGCTTGGCCAGGGGGTCCCTCAATGAGCAGTTCTTC. It translates to CASSLARGSLNEQFF.

This clonotype appeared many times. The chain recombines TRBV27 with TRBJ1-1; TRBD1 aligns across 7 bases. Trimming cost V 5 bases and J 4 bases; bases outside gene matches: 4. The germline V gene encodes CDR1 MNHEY and CDR2 SMNVEV (reference sequence). CDR3 size: 13 residues. The CDR3 coding sequence is TGTGCCAGCAGTGGCGCAGGGGGCACTGAAGCTTTCTTT. Protein: CASSGAGGTEAFF.

J is TRBJ2-5 and V is TRBV7-8; D ambiguous. Looked up from germline, CDR1 is SGHVS and CDR2 is FQNEAQ. V gave up 2 bases and J gave up 9 bases, with 13 bases separating them. The CDR3 runs to 13 residues. The CDR3 nucleotides are TGTGCCAGCAGCTTAAAGCAGGCTGGGGCCCAGTACTTC. Translated: CASSLKQAGAQYF.

The V gene is TRBV14, the J gene TRBJ2-7, with 7 bases matching TRBD1. This CDR3 is built from 14 residues. J gave up 2 bases and V 2 bases, and 3 bases lay outside the gene matches. Germline assignment: CDR1 SGHDN and CDR2 FVKESK. DNA for the CDR3: TGTGCCAGCAGCCAACCCGGGACAGCCTACGAGCAGTACTTC. This translates into CASSQPGTAYEQYF.

The chain recombines TRBV28 with TRBJ1-2; D may be TRBD1 (5 bases). CDR1 and CDR2 (germline): MDHEN, SYDVKM. Trimming took 5 bases from V and 5 from J, leaving 15 bases between them. This CDR3 has 14 residues. The CDR3 region is CASSLRQRTYGYTF. DNA for the CDR3: TGTGCCAGCAGTCTCCGACAGAGGACTTATGGCTACACCTTC.

This clonotype has just a few counts. CDR3 loop: CSVRDRVKQNTEAFF. In DNA form, the CDR3 reads TGCAGCGTCCGGGACAGGGTAAAACAGAACACTGAAGCTTTCTTT. The chain uses TRBV29-1 and TRBJ1-1, with TRBD1 matching over 9 bases. Unmatched junction bases numbered 9, after V lost 6 bases and J lost 1 base. From germline, CDR1 is SQVTM and CDR2 ANQGSEA. The CDR3 extends over 15 amino acids.

The genes are TRBV5-5 and TRBJ2-3; D perhaps matches TRBD2 (5 bases). Germline-derived CDR1 and CDR2 are SGHKS and YYEKEE (reference sequence). CDR3 size: 13 residues. Trimming left V 5 bases short and J 1 base short, with 8 bases between. CDR3 nucleotides: TGTGCCAGCAGATCCGGGGGCACAGATACGCAGTATTTT. The encoded protein is CASRSGGTDTQYF.